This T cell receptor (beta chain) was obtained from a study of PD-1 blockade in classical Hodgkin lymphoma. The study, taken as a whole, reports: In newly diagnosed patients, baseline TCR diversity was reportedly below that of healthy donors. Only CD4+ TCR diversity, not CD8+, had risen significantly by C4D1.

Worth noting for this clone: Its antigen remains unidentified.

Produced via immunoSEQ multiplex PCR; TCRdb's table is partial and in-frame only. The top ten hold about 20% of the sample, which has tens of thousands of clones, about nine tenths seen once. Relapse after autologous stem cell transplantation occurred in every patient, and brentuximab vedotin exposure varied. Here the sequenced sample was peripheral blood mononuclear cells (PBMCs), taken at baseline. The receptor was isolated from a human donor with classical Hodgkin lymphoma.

The DNA of the CDR3 is TGTGCCAGCAGCGGACAGGGGACCTATGGCTACACCTTC. It is translated as CASSGQGTYGYTF. This rearrangement joins TRBV6-5 to TRBJ1-2; 9 bases are a match to TRBD1. Per germline, CDR1 MNHEY and CDR2 SVGAGI. V shed 6 bases and J 4 bases; nucleotides not matched to a gene: 3. This CDR3 is 13 amino acids long.